The 18 T cell receptor beta chains presented below share a single source sample, sequenced in a study of technical replicates of blood from several donors. Clones were read by immunoSEQ multiplex PCR, and TCRdb kept only the in-frame ones, dropping some. The data show about 75,000 clones, with approximately 97% seen just once and roughly 0.17% held by the top ten. The sequencing input was T cells isolated from PBMCs. The receptor source for this set is a human donor in good health.

V gene TRBV2 combines with J gene TRBJ2-7, with D possibly TRBD1 on 6 matching bases. Looked up from germline, CDR1 is SNHLY and CDR2 is FYNNEI. CDR3 size: 16 residues. Trimming pared 5 bases from V and 0 bases from J, leaving 17 bases between. The CDR3 spells CASSRGDTDFSYEQYF. The CDR3 DNA is TGTGCCAGCAGTCGAGGGGACACCGATTTCTCCTACGAGCAGTACTTC.

The rearrangement links TRBV28 to TRBJ1-2; D might be TRBD1 (5 bases). The CDR3 is 18 amino acids. Germline V gene sequence: CDR1 MDHEN, CDR2 SYDVKM. This CDR3 reads CGAMQSTGSAHSNYGYTF. As DNA, the CDR3 is TGTGGAGCCATGCAGTCAACAGGATCCGCCCACTCTAACTATGGCTACACCTTC.

The V and J genes are TRBV5-4 and TRBJ2-1, with 12 bases identical to TRBD2. The V and J ends lost 1 base and 6 bases, in that order; junction bases with no gene match: 8. The CDR3 runs to 17 residues. Germline CDR1 reads SGHNT; CDR2 reads YYREEE (reference sequence). The CDR3 DNA sequence: TGTGCCAGCAGCTTGCGCCAACTAGCGGGAGGTTCCAATGAGCAGTTCTTC. It yields the protein CASSLRQLAGGSNEQFF.

V is TRBV4-2 and J is TRBJ2-7; 9 positions match TRBD1. CDR1 and CDR2 (germline): LGHNA, YNFKEQ. The CDR3 covers 16 residues. Trimming took 4 bases from V and 2 from J; bases not matched to a gene: 9. This CDR3 reads CASSPPPGQGPYEQYF. In nucleotides, the CDR3 is TGTGCCAGCAGCCCGCCGCCGGGACAGGGACCCTACGAGCAGTACTTC.

The V and J genes are TRBV28 and TRBJ2-7, with a possible D match to TRBD1 (5 bases). Trimming pared 8 bases from V and 2 bases from J, leaving 13 bases between. The CDR3 sequence is 13 residues long. Germline V gene sequence: CDR1 MDHEN, CDR2 SYDVKM. This CDR3 reads CASEAGPPYEQYF. CDR3 DNA: TGTGCCAGCGAGGCAGGGCCCCCCTACGAGCAGTACTTC.

The chain has TRBV7-9 and TRBJ1-4, with no clear D. The germline V gene encodes CDR1 SEHNR and CDR2 FQNEAQ (reference sequence). Trimming removed 5 bases at V and 4 bases at J, with 11 bases between. This CDR3 region has 14 residues. The CDR3: CASSLGNNNEKLFF. The CDR3 DNA reads as TGTGCCAGCAGCCTCGGGAATAATAATGAAAAACTGTTTTTT.

V usage is TRBV9 and J usage is TRBJ2-5; 11 bases are a match to TRBD2. The CDR3 sequence is 16 residues long. V was clipped by 3 bases and J by 3 bases; unmatched bases: 7. Germline CDR1 is SGDLS and CDR2 is YYNGEE. DNA for the CDR3: TGTGCCAGCAGCGCCCCGATACTAGCGGGGGAAGAGACCCAGTACTTC. Its protein is CASSAPILAGEETQYF. The complete variable domain, with remaining parts taken from reference TRBV9 and TRBJ2-5, reads DSGVTQTPKHLITATGQRVTLRCSPRSGDLSVYWYQQSLDQGLQFLIQYYNGEERAKGNILERFSAQQFPDLHSELNLSSLELGDSALYFCASSAPILAGEETQYFGPGTRLLVL.

In its sample, this clone was seen once. V usage is TRBV7-7 and J usage is TRBJ2-1; D possibly corresponds to TRBD2 (6 bases). This CDR3 region has 16 residues. Germline-derived CDR1 and CDR2 are SSHAT and FNYEAQ (reference sequence). V was clipped by 1 base and J by 2 bases, with 12 bases between them. CDR3 sequence (DNA): TGTGCCAGCAGCTTAGAGGCGGGAACGGCCTACAATGAGCAGTTCTTC. Its protein product is CASSLEAGTAYNEQFF.

This clone was observed once. The chain employs TRBV18 and TRBJ2-5; TRBD1 matches 7 bases. The CDR3 length is 19 residues. With 3 bases clipped from V and 2 bases from J, the junction kept 18 bases outside the gene matches. The germline gives CDR1 KGHSH, CDR2 LQKENI. CDR3 amino acids: CASSPANPETGWLQETQYF. As DNA, the CDR3 is TGTGCCAGCTCACCCGCGAATCCAGAGACAGGGTGGCTACAAGAGACCCAGTACTTC. The whole variable domain, filled in from reference TRBV18 and TRBJ2-5, reads NAGVMQNPRHLVRRRGQEARLRCSPMKGHSHVYWYRQLPEEGLKFMVYLQKENIIDESGMPKERFSAEFPKEGPSILRIQQVVRGDSAAYFCASSPANPETGWLQETQYFGPGTRLLVL.

This chain links TRBV7-8 with TRBJ2-2, with 8 positions matching TRBD1. The trim removed 3 bases at V and 7 bases at J, leaving 4 bases unmatched. This CDR3 has 14 residues. Germline V gene data show CDR1 as SGHVS and CDR2 as FQNEAQ. Here the CDR3 reads CASSFRGHGGELFF. For the CDR3, the DNA is TGTGCCAGCAGCTTCAGGGGGCACGGCGGGGAGCTGTTTTTT.

CDR3 protein: CASSRRGGKTGELFF. For the CDR3, the DNA is TGTGCCAGCAGCCGTCGGGGCGGGAAGACCGGGGAGCTGTTTTTT. V and J are TRBV4-2 and TRBJ2-2; D perhaps matches TRBD2 (6 bases). Germline V CDR1 and CDR2: LGHNA, YNFKEQ. With 4 bases removed from V and 5 bases from J, the gap between germline ends came to 14 bases. CDR3 length: 15 residues.

V usage is TRBV28 and J usage is TRBJ2-3; 7 nucleotides match TRBD2. Germline CDR1 and CDR2: MDHEN and SYDVKM. This CDR3 has 12 residues. Trimming took 6 bases from V and 5 from J; bases not matched to a gene: 2. DNA of the CDR3: TGTGCCAGCAGGTTAGCGGGAGATACGCAGTATTTT. Its protein product is CASRLAGDTQYF.

The genes are TRBV4-1 and TRBJ2-5; TRBD2 aligns across 11 bases. Germline values: CDR1 MGHRA, CDR2 YSYEKL. CDR3 length equals 17 residues. Trimming removed 1 base from V and 5 bases from J; junction bases left unmatched: 9. CDR3 loop: CASSQGHSGGGTETQYF. CDR3 DNA sequence: TGCGCCAGCAGCCAAGGACATAGCGGGGGGGGAACCGAGACCCAGTACTTC.

The V and J genes are TRBV6-6 and TRBJ2-1; D uncertain. Germline lookup yields CDR1 MNHNY and CDR2 SVGAGI (reference sequence). The V and J ends lost 5 bases and 1 base respectively, with 9 bases between them. CDR3 length: 14 amino acids. The CDR3, as DNA: TGTGCCAGCAGTGTCCAGCGATCCTACAATGAGCAGTTCTTC. It codes for CASSVQRSYNEQFF.

The rearrangement joins TRBV28 to TRBJ2-7; D might be TRBD2 (5 bases). The V and J ends lost 6 bases and 3 bases respectively, with 18 bases between them. The CDR3 length is 15 residues. Germline V gene sequence: CDR1 MDHEN, CDR2 SYDVKM. The CDR3 region has the DNA TGTGCCAGCAGACGAACAATGCCTGGGAGCTACGAGCAGTACTTC. Protein: CASRRTMPGSYEQYF.

The V gene is TRBV9, the J gene TRBJ2-7, with 10 bases that match TRBD2. Germline trimming cut 5 bases from V and 2 bases from J; bases unmatched to any gene: 7. The CDR3 runs 15 residues. CDR1 is SGDLS, CDR2 YYNGEE, per germline. CDR3 sequence: CASRRTSGDTYEQYF. As DNA, the CDR3 is TGTGCCAGCAGAAGGACTAGCGGCGACACCTACGAGCAGTACTTC.

V gene TRBV30 combines with J gene TRBJ1-2; TRBD1 matches 7 bases. With V trimmed by 8 bases and J by 7 bases, 7 bases remained unmatched. The CDR3 sequence is 11 residues long. In germline, CDR1 is GTSNPN, CDR2 SVGIG (reference sequence). In nucleotides, the CDR3 is TGTGCCGGGGCAGGGGGAAGTGGCTACACCTTC. It yields the protein CAGAGGSGYTF.

This chain connects TRBV10-2 to TRBJ1-1, with 7 bases identical to TRBD1. With V trimmed by 6 bases and J by 1 base, 8 bases remained unmatched. There are 15 residues in the CDR3. The germline CDR1 and CDR2 sequences are WSHSY and SAAADI. The CDR3 here is CASRDEGGPNTEAFF. The CDR3 region has the DNA TGCGCCAGCAGGGACGAAGGGGGCCCGAACACTGAAGCTTTCTTT.